These 16 T cell receptor beta chains share one sample of origin, sequenced in a study of shared clonotypes between healthy human individuals. The data were produced by immunoSEQ multiplex PCR, yet TCRdb's version contains in-frame clones alone and is incomplete. The sample lists some 1,400,000 clones, approximately 96% seen once, with over 1% in the top ten. The source material was naive CD4+ T cells sorted from blood. Sample subset: CD45RA+ positively selected. The receptors come from a young man in good health.

The chain combines TRBV7-6 with TRBJ2-1; D call uncertain. Germline V gives CDR1 SGHVS, CDR2 FNYEAQ. This CDR3 is 11 amino acids long. V shed 2 bases and J shed 7 bases, with 3 bases lying between them. The CDR3 loop reads CASSLFNEQFF. CDR3 bases: TGTGCCAGCAGCTTATTTAATGAGCAGTTCTTC.

The chain uses TRBV27 and TRBJ2-7; tentative D call: TRBD2 (5 bases). Per germline, CDR1 MNHEY and CDR2 SMNVEV (reference sequence). The CDR3 length is 17 residues. V dropped 5 bases and J dropped 2 bases, with 22 bases sitting between them. The CDR3 spells CASSNVMSGRRTYEQYF. Written as DNA, the CDR3 is TGTGCCAGCAGTAACGTTATGTCGGGGAGAAGAACCTACGAGCAGTACTTC.

This clone appeared once. The CDR3 nucleotides are TGTGCCAGCAGCTTATTTATGGCCTCGAATGAAAAACTGTTTTTT. Protein: CASSLFMASNEKLFF. The chain couples TRBV7-6 to TRBJ1-4; no firm D call. CDR1 is SGHVS, CDR2 FNYEAQ, per germline. The CDR3 length is 15 residues. V lost 2 bases to trimming and J lost 5 bases, with 12 bases between them.

The chain uses TRBV5-4 and TRBJ2-1, with TRBD1 as a possible D gene (5 bases). Per germline, CDR1 SGHNT and CDR2 YYREEE (reference sequence). The CDR3 covers 12 residues. Trimming removed 2 bases at V and 9 bases at J, with 9 bases between. CDR3 sequence (DNA): TGTGCCAGCAGCTTCAGCAGGGCTGAGCAGTTCTTC. Protein product: CASSFSRAEQFF.

The rearrangement uses TRBV7-2 and TRBJ1-3; no reliable D call. The CDR3 sequence is 13 residues long. Trimming removed 0 bases at V and 6 bases at J, with 6 bases between. Germline loops: CDR1 SGHTA, CDR2 FQGNSA. The CDR3 is CASSLAGKNTIYF. DNA for the CDR3: TGTGCCAGCAGCTTAGCTGGGAAAAACACCATATATTTT. The variable domain in full, with the rest retrieved from reference TRBV7-2 and TRBJ1-3, is GAGVSQSPSNKVTEKGKDVELRCDPISGHTALYWYRQSLGQGLEFLIYFQGNSAPDKSGLPSDRFSAERTGGSVSTLTIQRTQQEDSAVYLCASSLAGKNTIYFGEGSWLTVV.

Concerning this clone: Other DNA sequences of this sample code for an identical CDR3. The rearrangement uses TRBV11-2 and TRBJ1-2; the match to TRBD1 covers 8 bases. This CDR3 contains 15 residues. With 1 base clipped from V and 2 bases from J, the junction kept 3 bases outside the gene matches. Germline lookup yields CDR1 SGHAT and CDR2 FQNNGV. The CDR3 here is CASSLVGQGNYGYTF. CDR3 DNA sequence: TGTGCCAGCAGCTTAGTAGGACAGGGAAACTATGGCTACACCTTC.

This clone was counted once. The chain recombines TRBV11-2 with TRBJ2-7, with D tentatively TRBD2 (6 bases). This CDR3 contains 15 residues. V gave up 1 base and J gave up 3 bases, with 13 bases separating them. CDR1 SGHAT and CDR2 FQNNGV come from the germline V gene. In DNA, the CDR3 is TGTGCCAGCAGCTTAGGAGGAGGGATGGGCTACGAGCAGTACTTC. Its protein product is CASSLGGGMGYEQYF.

This rearrangement joins TRBV7-6 to TRBJ2-1; no reliable D call. CDR1 SGHVS and CDR2 FNYEAQ come from the germline V gene. The CDR3 loop spans 17 amino acids. V lost 5 bases and J 0 bases, leaving 17 bases between the germline ends. This CDR3 reads CASSANLAWSSYNEQFF. For the CDR3, the DNA is TGTGCCAGCAGCGCCAACCTTGCGTGGAGCTCCTACAATGAGCAGTTCTTC.

The chain joins TRBV7-9 to TRBJ2-3; D ambiguous. The V end was cut by 4 bases, the J end by 6 bases, with 8 bases between. Germline assignment: CDR1 SEHNR and CDR2 FQNEAQ (reference sequence). CDR3 length equals 12 residues. CDR3 amino acids: CASSSLPDTQYF. CDR3 nucleotides: TGTGCCAGCAGCTCCCTCCCGGATACGCAGTATTTT.

This clone was seen a single time. This chain joins TRBV28 and TRBJ2-7; 10 nucleotides match TRBD2. The CDR3 length is 15 residues. Germline CDR1 MDHEN, CDR2 SYDVKM. V trimming: 2 bases; J trimming: 3 bases; junction bases outside the gene matches: 4. The CDR3 DNA sequence: TGTGCCAGCAGTTTAATAACTAGCGGGGTCTACGAGCAGTACTTC. It translates to CASSLITSGVYEQYF.

Only a few counts were recorded for this clone. CDR3 residues: CASTPIGTSGLTYF. The DNA of the CDR3 is TGTGCCAGCACCCCCATTGGGACTAGCGGGTTGACGTACTTC. The V gene is TRBV27, the J gene TRBJ2-7, with 12 bases fitting TRBD2. Germline assignment: CDR1 MNHEY and CDR2 SMNVEV (reference sequence). This CDR3 has 14 residues. V trimming: 7 bases; J trimming: 12 bases; junction bases outside the gene matches: 13.

This chain joins TRBV11-2 and TRBJ2-1; the match to TRBD1 covers 9 bases. This CDR3 spans 15 amino acids. After removal of 2 bases from V and 4 bases from J, the junction contained 3 bases not matched to a gene. Germline CDR1 and CDR2: SGHAT and FQNNGV. The CDR3 protein is CASSLRTGAYNEQFF. Here the CDR3 DNA reads TGTGCCAGCAGCTTAAGGACAGGGGCGTACAATGAGCAGTTCTTC. Combining the CDR3 with reference TRBV11-2 and TRBJ2-1 gives the whole variable domain EAGVAQSPRYKIIEKRQSVAFWCNPISGHATLYWYQQILGQGPKLLIQFQNNGVVDDSQLPKDRFSAERLKGVDSTLKIQPAKLEDSAVYLCASSLRTGAYNEQFFGPGTRLTVL.

The rearrangement links TRBV2 to TRBJ2-1; 13 positions match TRBD2. CDR1 is SNHLY, CDR2 FYNNEI, per germline. With 8 bases clipped from V and 9 bases from J, the junction kept 10 bases outside the gene matches. This CDR3 is built from 15 residues. This chain's CDR3 is CASGKGLAGKGEQFF. DNA of the CDR3: TGTGCCAGCGGAAAGGGACTAGCGGGGAAAGGTGAGCAGTTCTTC. Together with reference TRBV2 and TRBJ2-1, the CDR3 gives the full variable domain: EPEVTQTPSHQVTQMGQEVILRCVPISNHLYFYWYRQILGQKVEFLVSFYNNEISEKSEIFDDQFSVERPDGSNFTLKIRSTKLEDSAMYFCASGKGLAGKGEQFFGPGTRLTVL.

The chain is built from TRBV11-2 and TRBJ1-1; D remains unclear. V lost 3 bases and J 0 bases, leaving 5 bases between the germline ends. The CDR3 totals 13 residues. Germline values: CDR1 SGHAT, CDR2 FQNNGV. The CDR3 sequence: CASSLHLNTEAFF. The CDR3 DNA reads as TGTGCCAGCAGCTTGCACTTGAACACTGAAGCTTTCTTT.

This clone has only one observation. CDR3 nucleotide sequence: TGCAGCGGCGGGGGCAAAGAGACCCAGTACTTC. This codes for CSGGGKETQYF. The rearrangement joins TRBV29-1 to TRBJ2-5, with D perhaps TRBD2 (7 bases). Deletions cut 7 bases from V and 3 bases from J, with 9 bases between. Germline values: CDR1 SQVTM, CDR2 ANQGSEA. The CDR3 has 11 amino acids. The variable domain in full, with the rest retrieved from reference TRBV29-1 and TRBJ2-5, is SAVISQKPSRDICQRGTSLTIQCQVDSQVTMMFWYRQQPGQSLTLIATANQGSEATYESGFVIDKFPISRPNLTFSTLTVSNMSPEDSSIYLCSGGGKETQYFGPGTRLLVL.

The chain joins TRBV27 to TRBJ1-3; D remains unclear. Germline V CDR1 and CDR2: MNHEY, SMNVEV (reference sequence). CDR3 size: 17 residues. Trimming removed 6 bases from V and 0 bases from J, with 18 bases in between. This CDR3 is CASSSLPGPGSGNTIYF. The CDR3 DNA reads TGTGCCAGCAGCTCCCTTCCAGGACCCGGCTCTGGAAACACCATATATTTT.